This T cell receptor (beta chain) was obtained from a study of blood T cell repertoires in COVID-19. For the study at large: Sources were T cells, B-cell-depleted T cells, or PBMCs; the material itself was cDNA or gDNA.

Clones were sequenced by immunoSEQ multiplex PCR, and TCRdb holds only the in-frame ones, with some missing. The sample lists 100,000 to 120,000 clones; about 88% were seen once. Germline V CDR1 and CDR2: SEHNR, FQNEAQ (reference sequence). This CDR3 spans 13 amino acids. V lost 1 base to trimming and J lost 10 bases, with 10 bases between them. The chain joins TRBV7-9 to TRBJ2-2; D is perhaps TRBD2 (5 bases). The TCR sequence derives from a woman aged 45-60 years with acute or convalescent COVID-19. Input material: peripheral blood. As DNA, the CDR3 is TGTGCCAGCAGCTTAGTGCCGGGAACGGAGCTGTTTTTT. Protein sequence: CASSLVPGTELFF.